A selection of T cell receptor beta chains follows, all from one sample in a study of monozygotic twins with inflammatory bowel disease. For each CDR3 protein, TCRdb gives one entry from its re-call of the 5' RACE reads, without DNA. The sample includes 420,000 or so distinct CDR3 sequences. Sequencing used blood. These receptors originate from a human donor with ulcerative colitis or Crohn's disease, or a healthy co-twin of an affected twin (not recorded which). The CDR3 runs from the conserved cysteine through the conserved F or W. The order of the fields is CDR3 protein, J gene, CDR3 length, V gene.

CDR3: CASSPGQATEAFF
J: TRBJ1-1
length: 13
V: TRBV18

CDR3: CASTGTRLSSGANVLTF
J: TRBJ2-6
length: 17
V: TRBV12-3/TRBV12-4

CDR3: CASSPPGLSYNEQFF
J: TRBJ2-1
length: 15
V: TRBV3-1

CDR3: CSVRDPGFPGELFF
J: TRBJ2-2
length: 14
V: TRBV29-1

CDR3: CSAVLAGRLQPQHF
J: TRBJ1-5
length: 14
V: TRBV20-1

CDR3: CASSLARDFEAFF
J: TRBJ1-1
length: 13
V: TRBV7-9

CDR3: CASSLRGLAGISSYNEQFF
J: TRBJ2-1
length: 19
V: TRBV7-2

CDR3: CASLLKLNTEAFF
J: TRBJ1-1
length: 13
V: TRBV2

CDR3: CASREQGGQETQYF
J: TRBJ2-5
length: 14
V: TRBV6-1

CDR3: CASKGVVGQNTEAFF
J: TRBJ1-1
length: 15
V: TRBV19

CDR3: CSARDLRVATNEKLFF
J: TRBJ1-4
length: 16
V: TRBV20-1

CDR3: CASRPMGGSTEAFF
J: TRBJ1-1
length: 14
V: TRBV7-9

CDR3: CASSLLTGTLISYNEQFF
J: TRBJ2-1
length: 18
V: TRBV27

CDR3: CASSLFGAIEAFF
J: TRBJ1-1
length: 13
V: TRBV5-6

CDR3: CASRQGQGGSTIYF
J: TRBJ1-3
length: 14
V: TRBV28

CDR3: CASSRDGRPVDTQYF
J: TRBJ2-3
length: 15
V: TRBV7-3